The sequence of this T cell receptor (beta chain) was determined in a study of T cell responses to AZD1222 COVID-19 vaccine. Assay: immunoSEQ multiplex PCR; the TCRdb copy retains only in-frame clones and omits some. The table lists fewer than 150,000 clones, roughly 90% of them singletons. Comment on this clone: Its target is not known.

Findings and caveats of the study: In the spike-specific TCR repertoire, nearly half reportedly target unmutated variant regions. Possibly, clonal diversity was underestimated; donors were largely white British and included more females.

The CDR3 totals 16 residues. V dropped 2 bases and J dropped 3 bases, with 14 bases sitting between them. The germline V gene has CDR1 SGHAT and CDR2 FQNNGV. This sample comprised peripheral blood, obtained on day 0 of AZD1222 vaccination. The sequence derives from an adult in good health. The J gene is TRBJ2-1, the V gene TRBV11-2; perhaps TRBD2 as D (5 bases). The CDR3 region is CASSLTSSLLYNEQFF. The CDR3 nucleotides are TGTGCCAGCAGCTTAACCTCTAGCCTACTCTACAATGAGCAGTTCTTC.